Following are 27 T cell receptor beta chains from one sample sequenced in a study of T cell repertoires in cytomegalovirus infection. TCRdb redid the calling of the reads with MiXCR, one entry per CDR3 protein. The top ten clones hold roughly two thirds of a sample with 71,000 or so distinct CDR3 sequences, roughly 20% of them seen once. What these receptors recognize is not known. Material: CD8+ T cells from cultured PBMCs, obtained from culture after CMV antigen stimulation. All receptors come from a human donor in good health (CMV status not recorded). Some clones in this sample may be carry-over from other donors' samples.

This clonotype appeared a few times. The chain combines TRBV4-3 with TRBJ2-7; 8 nucleotides line up with TRBD2. Trimming at V came to 1 base and at J to 2 bases, leaving 4 bases not matched to a gene. CDR3 length: 15 residues. Germline V gene sequence: CDR1 LGHNA, CDR2 YSLEER. CDR3 DNA: TGCGCCAGCAGCCAAGGGGTAGCGGGGCCCTACGAGCAGTACTTC. Amino acids: CASSQGVAGPYEQYF.

This clonotype was seen a few times. The rearrangement uses TRBV7-3 and TRBJ1-1; 7 bases match TRBD1. The CDR3 is made up of 15 amino acids. The V gene end was trimmed by 0 bases and the J gene end by 4 bases; junction bases not matched to a gene: 5. Germline CDR1 is SGHTA and CDR2 is FQGTGA. The CDR3 nucleotides read TGTGCCAGCAGCTTAACTACAGGGGTAGGCACTGAAGCTTTCTTT. It yields the protein CASSLTTGVGTEAFF.

This clonotype showed up just a few times. The chain joins TRBV5-5 to TRBJ2-5, with D perhaps given as TRBD1 or TRBD2 (5 bases each). Per the germline V gene, CDR1 is SGHKS and CDR2 is YYEKEE (reference sequence). The CDR3 sequence is 15 residues long. Trimming cost V 6 bases and J 6 bases, with 21 bases left between them. The CDR3 loop reads CASTREFLLKQTQYF. For the CDR3, the DNA is TGTGCCAGCACCAGGGAGTTTCTCCTGAAGCAGACCCAGTACTTC.

This clonotype was seen more than once but under ten times. The V and J genes are TRBV6-2 or TRBV6-3 and TRBJ2-6; D uncertain. Trimming left V 7 bases short and J 0 bases short, with 4 bases between. Germline V gives CDR1 MNHEY, CDR2 SVGEGT. This CDR3 comprises 13 residues. The CDR3 here is CASKSSGANVLTF. In DNA, the CDR3 is TGTGCCAGCAAGAGCTCTGGGGCCAACGTCCTGACTTTC.

This clonotype was seen once. The CDR3 sequence: CASSLSRGMGDIQYF. CDR3 nucleotide sequence: TGTGCCAGCAGCCTCTCGAGGGGGATGGGGGACATTCAGTACTTC. J is TRBJ2-4 and V is TRBV11-2, with D possibly matching TRBD1 (6 bases). The germline V gene has CDR1 SGHAT and CDR2 FQNNGV. V gave up 5 bases and J gave up 8 bases, with 19 bases separating them. There are 15 residues in the CDR3. The full variable domain, rest sourced from reference TRBV11-2 and TRBJ2-4, is EAGVAQSPRYKIIEKRQSVAFWCNPISGHATLYWYQQILGQGPKLLIQFQNNGVVDDSQLPKDRFSAERLKGVDSTLKIQPAKLEDSAVYLCASSLSRGMGDIQYFGAGTRLSVL.

The rearrangement uses TRBV7-8 and TRBJ1-1; possibly TRBD1 for D (6 bases). Germline V gene data show CDR1 as SGHVS and CDR2 as FQNEAQ. This CDR3 contains 18 residues. Trimming removed 2 bases from V and 1 base from J, with 20 bases in between. For the CDR3, the DNA is TGTGCCAGCAGCTTACCCCCCGGAAGGGGGGAAGCGAACACTGAAGCTTTCTTT. Amino acid sequence: CASSLPPGRGEANTEAFF.

V and J are TRBV11-2 and TRBJ2-1; 7 nucleotides agree with TRBD1. Germline loops: CDR1 SGHAT, CDR2 FQNNGV. The CDR3 extends over 17 amino acids. V was clipped by 7 bases and J by 9 bases; unmatched bases: 21. The CDR3 sequence is CASTEFPGQTPLGEQFF. The DNA for the CDR3 is TGTGCCAGCACCGAGTTTCCGGGACAGACGCCTCTAGGTGAGCAGTTCTTC.

This clonotype was observed a handful of times. The chain is built from TRBV7-8 and TRBJ1-5; no firm D call. Per germline, CDR1 SGHVS and CDR2 FQNEAQ. The V end lost 4 bases, the J end lost 9 bases, and 7 bases lay between the germline ends. CDR3 length: 11 amino acids. The CDR3 reads CASSSRSPQHF. DNA of the CDR3: TGTGCCAGCAGCTCCCGCTCGCCCCAGCATTTT. The entire variable domain, with the rest obtained from reference TRBV7-8 and TRBJ1-5, is as follows: GAGVSQSPRYKVAKRGQDVALRCDPISGHVSLFWYQQALGQGPEFLTYFQNEAQLDKSGLPSDRFFAERPEGSVSTLKIQRTQQEDSAVYLCASSSRSPQHFGDGTRLSIL.

This clonotype occurred a few times. The V call is TRBV7-8, the J call TRBJ2-7; D remains unclear. V was pared by 5 bases and J by 0 bases, with 11 bases between. CDR1 and CDR2 (germline): SGHVS, FQNEAQ. The CDR3 has 14 residues. CDR3 nucleotides: TGTGCCAGCAGCCCACCGGACGACTCCTACGAGCAGTACTTC. As protein: CASSPPDDSYEQYF. Based on the CDR3 plus reference TRBV7-8 and TRBJ2-7, the full variable domain is GAGVSQSPRYKVAKRGQDVALRCDPISGHVSLFWYQQALGQGPEFLTYFQNEAQLDKSGLPSDRFFAERPEGSVSTLKIQRTQQEDSAVYLCASSPPDDSYEQYFGPGTRLTVT.

This chain uses TRBV2 with TRBJ1-1; 8 bases are shared with TRBD1. The CDR3 totals 20 residues. In germline, CDR1 is SNHLY, CDR2 FYNNEI. Trimming at V came to 0 bases and at J to 3 bases, leaving 18 bases not matched to a gene. In nucleotides, the CDR3 is TGTGCCAGCAGTGAAGCCGGGGGGGACAGGTTCTTTCCCCTGGACACTGAAGCTTTCTTT. Protein sequence: CASSEAGGDRFFPLDTEAFF.

This clonotype was found a few times. The chain employs TRBV7-6 and TRBJ2-1; a weak D match, TRBD2 (6 bases). The CDR3 has 15 residues. V gave up 1 base and J gave up 9 bases, with 16 bases separating them. CDR1 and CDR2 (germline): SGHVS, FNYEAQ. CDR3: CASSLGPRGRSEQFF. CDR3 coding DNA: TGTGCCAGCAGCTTAGGACCACGGGGGAGGTCTGAGCAGTTCTTC. Full variable domain (missing parts from reference TRBV7-6 and TRBJ2-1): GAGVSQSPRYKVTKRGQDVALRCDPISGHVSLYWYRQALGQGPEFLTYFNYEAQQDKSGLPNDRFSAERPEGSISTLTIQRTEQRDSAMYRCASSLGPRGRSEQFFGPGTRLTVL.

This chain joins TRBV4-1 and TRBJ1-1; TRBD1 aligns across 12 bases. The CDR3 sequence is 14 residues long. Trimming took 5 bases from V and 5 from J; bases not matched to a gene: 3. Looked up from germline, CDR1 is MGHRA and CDR2 is YSYEKL. Here the CDR3 DNA reads TGCGCCAGCAGCTGGGACAGGGGGCGGACTGAAGCTTTCTTT. Translated, it gives CASSWDRGRTEAFF.

This clonotype was found a few times. The chain is built from TRBV4-3 and TRBJ1-1, with unresolved D. Germline V gives CDR1 LGHNA, CDR2 YSLEER. The V end was cut by 0 bases, the J end by 1 base, with 9 bases between. This CDR3 has 15 residues. The CDR3 loop is CASSQDRRKNTEAFF. In DNA, the CDR3 is TGCGCCAGCAGCCAAGATCGACGGAAGAACACTGAAGCTTTCTTT.

This chain uses TRBV7-9 with TRBJ1-2; weak D call: TRBD1 (5 bases). Germline lookup yields CDR1 SEHNR and CDR2 FQNEAQ (reference sequence). CDR3 length: 16 amino acids. Trimming removed 1 base at V and 5 bases at J, with 17 bases between. CDR3 nucleotides: TGTGCCAGCAGCTTAGGAAGGGGAGAGAATCCTTATGGCTACACCTTC. Translating it yields CASSLGRGENPYGYTF.

This clonotype was picked up a small number of times. The CDR3 sequence is CASSLDYRSNQPQHF. The DNA for the CDR3 is TGTGCCAGCAGCTTAGATTACAGGAGCAATCAGCCCCAGCATTTT. The rearrangement links TRBV11-2 to TRBJ1-5; a possible D gene is TRBD1 (5 bases). V shed 0 bases and J shed 1 base, with 7 bases lying between them. CDR1 and CDR2 (germline): SGHAT, FQNNGV. The CDR3 loop spans 15 amino acids.

The chain is built from TRBV6-1 and TRBJ2-3; 10 bases match TRBD2. The CDR3 extends over 14 amino acids. From germline, CDR1 is MNHNS and CDR2 SASEGT. V shed 2 bases and J 4 bases; nucleotides not matched to a gene: 0. The CDR3 DNA reads as TGTGCCAGCAGTGAACTAGCGGGGGCAGATACGCAGTATTTT. Amino acids: CASSELAGADTQYF.

This clonotype was seen many times. The gene calls are TRBV6-2 or TRBV6-3 and TRBJ1-1; a possible D gene is TRBD1 (6 bases). This CDR3 spans 20 amino acids. V was trimmed by 2 bases and J by 0 bases, leaving 25 bases between them. Germline values: CDR1 MNHEY, CDR2 SVGEGT. CDR3 protein: CASSYAVARQAGQMNTEAFF. CDR3 in DNA: TGTGCCAGCAGTTACGCGGTCGCAAGACAGGCAGGGCAAATGAACACTGAAGCTTTCTTT.

This clonotype was counted a few times. The V gene is TRBV6-1, the J gene TRBJ1-1; D remains unclear. The CDR3 is made up of 15 amino acids. Germline-derived CDR1 and CDR2 are MNHNS and SASEGT. Trimming cost V 2 bases and J 0 bases, with 10 bases left between them. The CDR3 DNA follows: TGTGCCAGCAGTGAATTCGAAGCGGTGAACACTGAAGCTTTCTTT. Translated, it gives CASSEFEAVNTEAFF.

CDR3 in amino acids: CASRRNTEAFF. CDR3 bases: TGTGCCAGCAGAAGGAACACTGAAGCTTTCTTT. V usage is TRBV6-6 and J usage is TRBJ1-1; D gene ambiguous. V lost 6 bases to trimming and J lost 1 base, with 3 bases between them. Germline CDR1 MNHNY, CDR2 SVGAGI (reference sequence). This CDR3 is built from 11 residues.

This clonotype was counted only a few times. The chain is built from TRBV4-1 and TRBJ1-5, with D possibly matching TRBD1 (5 bases). V lost 0 bases, J lost 5 bases, and 23 bases lay in between. This CDR3 comprises 19 residues. CDR1 is MGHRA, CDR2 YSYEKL, per germline. The CDR3 loop reads CASSQDPGGKAREDQPQHF. The CDR3 DNA sequence: TGCGCCAGCAGCCAAGATCCGGGGGGGAAGGCTAGGGAAGATCAGCCCCAGCATTTT.

The gene calls are TRBV15 and TRBJ2-6; D gene unclear. Germline CDR1 LNHNV, CDR2 YYDKDF (reference sequence). Trimming cost V 0 bases and J 4 bases, with 10 bases left between them. The CDR3 contains 16 residues. DNA of the CDR3: TGTGCCACCAGCAGAGATATTAGGCTCGGGGCCAACGTCCTGACTTTC. Its protein is CATSRDIRLGANVLTF.

Only a few counts were recorded for this clonotype. The chain has TRBV7-2 and TRBJ2-7; D is undetermined. In germline, CDR1 is SGHTA, CDR2 FQGNSA. The CDR3 is made up of 15 amino acids. V was cut by 0 bases and J by 2 bases, with 11 bases left in between. The CDR3 DNA reads TGTGCCAGCAGCTTAGCCCATGGCTTTACCTACGAGCAGTACTTC. Translating gives CASSLAHGFTYEQYF.

This clonotype showed up just a few times. The CDR3 DNA reads TGTGCCAGCAGTAGAGAACCCTCTGGGGCCAACGTCCTGACTTTC. Its protein is CASSREPSGANVLTF. V gene TRBV6-2 or TRBV6-3 combines with J gene TRBJ2-6; D is uncertain. Germline CDR1 reads MNHEY; CDR2 reads SVGEGT. V was cut by 5 bases and J by 0 bases, with 8 bases left in between. The CDR3 is 15 amino acids.

The V and J genes are TRBV11-1 and TRBJ2-1; no definite D call. Germline V gene lookup returns CDR1 SGHAT and CDR2 FQDESV (reference sequence). CDR3 size: 12 residues. Trimming stripped 4 bases from V and 4 bases from J, with 5 bases between. The CDR3 nucleotides are TGTGCCAGCAGCTGGGGTTACAATGAGCAGTTCTTC. Encoded protein: CASSWGYNEQFF.

The chain uses TRBV9 and TRBJ2-6; D is uncertain. The CDR3 sequence is 19 residues long. The V end lost 0 bases, the J end lost 0 bases, and 16 bases lay between the germline ends. CDR1 and CDR2 from the germline V gene are SGDLS and YYNGEE. The CDR3 spells CASSVVPPRPHSGANVLTF. The CDR3 coding sequence is TGTGCCAGCAGCGTAGTCCCCCCGAGGCCGCACTCTGGGGCCAACGTCCTGACTTTC.

There are a few counts of this clonotype. The gene calls are TRBV12-5 and TRBJ1-2, with 7 bases aligning to TRBD1. The CDR3 loop spans 14 amino acids. Germline V gene data show CDR1 as LGHNT and CDR2 as FRNRAP. CDR3 DNA sequence: TGTGTTAGCACCGACGTGGGGACAGCCTATGGCTACACCTTC. This translates into CVSTDVGTAYGYTF. Filled out from reference TRBV12-5 and TRBJ1-2, the complete variable domain reads DARVTQTPRHKVTEMGQEVTMRCQPILGHNTVFWYRQTMMQGLELLAYFRNRAPLDDSGMPKDRFSAEMPDATLATLKIQPSEPRDSAVYFCVSTDVGTAYGYTFGSGTRLTVV.

At least ten counts were recorded for this clonotype. This chain connects TRBV12-3 or TRBV12-4 to TRBJ1-1; D not resolved. The length of the CDR3 is 12 residues. The V end was cut by 5 bases, the J end by 0 bases, with 4 bases between. Here the CDR3 reads CASSRMNTEAFF. The CDR3 DNA reads TGTGCCAGCAGTCGTATGAACACTGAAGCTTTCTTT.